A single sample gave rise to the 32 T cell receptor beta chains below, sequenced in a study of T-cell memory formation after mild COVID-19. Via MiXCR, TCRdb re-called the 5' RACE reads, giving one row per CDR3 protein. Here the sample spans around 300,000 distinct CDR3 sequences, roughly an eighth being singletons. Sequences were obtained from PBMCs or a T cell subset sorted from them (not recorded which). Receptors were obtained from a man younger than 35 who had mild COVID-19 (a few samples of this study predate the infection). Cell type and time point are not known.

This clonotype was observed a few times. The genes are TRBV7-9 and TRBJ2-7, with D unresolved. CDR3 length equals 14 residues. Germline loops: CDR1 SEHNR, CDR2 FQNEAQ (reference sequence). V was clipped by 2 bases and J by 0 bases, with 8 bases between them. The CDR3 DNA reads as TGTGCCAGCAGCTTACAGGAAAGCTCCTACGAGCAGTACTTC. It translates to CASSLQESSYEQYF.

The chain joins TRBV6-2 or TRBV6-3 to TRBJ2-3; 12 bases align to TRBD2. Germline CDR1 reads MNHEY; CDR2 reads SVGEGT. The V segment lost 5 bases and the J segment 4 bases; nucleotides outside the gene matches: 7. The CDR3 spans 16 residues. CDR3 sequence reads: CASSTRTSGAPDTQYF. CDR3 DNA sequence: TGTGCCAGCAGTACACGGACTAGCGGGGCCCCAGATACGCAGTATTTT.

CDR3 coding DNA: TGTGCCAGCACTGGCGGGGGAATTGCAGATACGCAGTATTTT. Encoded protein: CASTGGGIADTQYF. The chain links TRBV6-5 to TRBJ2-3; 7 nucleotides match TRBD2. The ends lost 7 bases at V and 4 bases at J; junction bases unmatched: 8. Germline assignment: CDR1 MNHEY and CDR2 SVGAGI. The length of the CDR3 is 14 residues.

The chain uses TRBV29-1 and TRBJ1-1, with D maybe TRBD1 (5 bases). V dropped 7 bases and J dropped 1 base, with 13 bases sitting between them. Germline CDR1 and CDR2: SQVTM and ANQGSEA. The CDR3 runs 13 residues. CDR3 in DNA: TGCAGCGCCATGTCCCAGGGGAACACTGAAGCTTTCTTT. This codes for CSAMSQGNTEAFF.

The DNA for the CDR3 is TGTGCCAGCAGCCCGACAGGGGGCGCATACGGTTTCTTT. It is translated as CASSPTGGAYGFF. The rearrangement links TRBV3-1 to TRBJ1-1, with 10 bases aligning to TRBD1. Germline CDR1 LGHDT, CDR2 YNNKEL (reference sequence). Trimming removed 4 bases from V and 13 bases from J; junction bases left unmatched: 9. The CDR3 is made up of 13 amino acids.

The V and J genes are TRBV28 and TRBJ2-7, with a possible D match to TRBD1 (5 bases). The CDR3 consists of 12 residues. CDR1 and CDR2 from the germline V gene are MDHEN and SYDVKM. The V gene lost 5 bases and the J gene lost 9 bases, with 14 bases spanning the gap. The CDR3 coding sequence is TGTGCCAGCAGTCACCAAGGGGCATGGCAGTACGTC. Translated, it gives CASSHQGAWQYV.

In this sample, this clonotype turned up many times. The V gene is TRBV5-1, the J gene TRBJ2-1; 11 bases agree with TRBD2. The ends lost 4 bases at V and 9 bases at J; junction bases unmatched: 24. The CDR3 length is 20 residues. Per the germline V gene, CDR1 is SGHRS and CDR2 is YFSETQ. CDR3 sequence reads: CASSNSALAGGSSTIGEQFF. The CDR3 bases are TGCGCCAGCAGCAATTCCGCTCTAGCGGGGGGTTCCTCTACAATCGGTGAGCAGTTCTTC.

This clonotype has only a few counts. This rearrangement joins TRBV30 to TRBJ1-3; no reliable D call. The CDR3 contains 13 residues. CDR1 GTSNPN and CDR2 SVGIG come from the germline V gene (reference sequence). V was pared by 2 bases and J by 4 bases, with 9 bases between. CDR3 sequence reads: CAWSRGEGNTIYF. The CDR3 bases are TGTGCCTGGAGTCGCGGGGAAGGAAACACCATATATTTT. Full variable domain (missing parts from reference TRBV30 and TRBJ1-3): SQTIHQWPATLVQPVGSPLSLECTVEGTSNPNLYWYRQAAGRGLQLLFYSVGIGQISSEVPQNLSASRPQDRQFILSSKKLLLSDSGFYLCAWSRGEGNTIYFGEGSWLTVV.

This clonotype was counted many times. The J gene is TRBJ1-5, the V gene TRBV20-1; TRBD1 matches at 7 bases. The CDR3 contains 17 residues. Looked up from germline, CDR1 is DFQATT and CDR2 is SNEGSKA (reference sequence). V trimming: 2 bases; J trimming: 0 bases; junction bases outside the gene matches: 10. The CDR3 spells CSARPDRRGHSNQPQHF. CDR3 nucleotides: TGCAGTGCTAGACCTGACAGGAGGGGGCATAGCAATCAGCCCCAGCATTTT.

This clonotype has only a few counts. This chain connects TRBV6-1 to TRBJ2-6; perhaps TRBD2 as D (6 bases). Germline values: CDR1 MNHNS, CDR2 SASEGT. The CDR3 covers 14 residues. Trimming cost V 4 bases and J 2 bases, with 6 bases left between them. The CDR3 here is CASSGLAGANVLTF. The CDR3 DNA reads TGTGCCAGCAGTGGACTAGCTGGGGCCAACGTCCTGACTTTC.

This clonotype was detected a few times. The V call is TRBV4-1, the J call TRBJ2-5; D gene uncertain. V was pared by 0 bases and J by 5 bases, with 13 bases between. This CDR3 is 15 amino acids long. From germline, CDR1 is MGHRA and CDR2 YSYEKL. Written as DNA, the CDR3 is TGCGCCAGCAGCCAAGAGGGTAGTCTCGGGGAGACCCAGTACTTC. Translating gives CASSQEGSLGETQYF.

The chain couples TRBV11-1 to TRBJ2-7; 8 nucleotides agree with TRBD1. CDR1 and CDR2 from the germline V gene are SGHAT and FQDESV (reference sequence). V lost 5 bases to trimming and J lost 3 bases; unmatched junction nucleotides: 9. The CDR3 covers 15 residues. This chain's CDR3 is CASSLPAGGHYEQYF. The CDR3 coding sequence is TGTGCCAGCAGCCTCCCGGCAGGGGGCCACTACGAGCAGTACTTC. Using reference TRBV11-1 and TRBJ2-7 for the parts outside the CDR3, the full variable domain is EAEVAQSPRYKITEKSQAVAFWCDPISGHATLYWYRQILGQGPELLVQFQDESVVDDSQLPKDRFSAERLKGVDSTLKIQPAELGDSAMYLCASSLPAGGHYEQYFGPGTRLTVT.

This clonotype was recorded a few times. This rearrangement joins TRBV7-2 to TRBJ2-1; 12 nucleotides match TRBD1. The CDR3 loop spans 15 amino acids. J was trimmed by 8 bases and V by 4 bases; bases with no gene match: 6. CDR1 SGHTA and CDR2 FQGNSA come from the germline V gene. CDR3 in amino acids: CASSYRGDRGHEQFF. For the CDR3, the DNA is TGTGCCAGCAGCTACAGAGGGGACAGGGGGCATGAGCAGTTCTTC.

This chain connects TRBV12-3 or TRBV12-4 to TRBJ2-1; D gene unclear. This CDR3 has 11 residues. The V end lost 8 bases, the J end lost 8 bases, and 10 bases lay between the germline ends. The CDR3 nucleotides read TGTGCCAGCGCAAATCTCGATGAGCAGTTCTTC. This codes for CASANLDEQFF.

The V gene is TRBV12-3 or TRBV12-4, the J gene TRBJ2-3; the D gene is possibly TRBD2 (6 bases). The CDR3 runs 14 residues. V was shortened by 3 bases and J by 8 bases, with 15 bases between the two germline ends. The CDR3 nucleotides are TGTGCCAGCAGTTTGGTGGGACTTGAAGGTACGCAGTATTTT. Protein sequence: CASSLVGLEGTQYF.

The J gene is TRBJ1-6, the V gene TRBV4-3, with TRBD1 as a possible D gene (5 bases). This CDR3 has 16 amino acids. V lost 4 bases, J lost 8 bases, and 18 bases lay in between. Germline loops: CDR1 LGHNA, CDR2 YSLEER. The CDR3 loop reads CASSPNRGAEDSPLHF. The CDR3 DNA reads as TGCGCCAGCAGCCCCAACCGAGGGGCAGAGGATTCACCCCTCCACTTT.

There are many counts of this clonotype. V usage is TRBV18 and J usage is TRBJ2-5; D might be TRBD1 or TRBD2, each matching 5 bases. CDR1 is KGHSH, CDR2 LQKENI, per germline. V shed 3 bases and J shed 4 bases, with 18 bases lying between them. The CDR3 runs to 16 residues. CDR3 sequence (DNA): TGTGCCAGCTCACCGTACGCCCTTGGGGGAACAGAGACCCAGTACTTC. Protein sequence: CASSPYALGGTETQYF.

In this sample, this clonotype turned up a few times. The rearrangement uses TRBV6-5 and TRBJ1-3; D gene ambiguous. The length of the CDR3 is 14 residues. Germline lookup yields CDR1 MNHEY and CDR2 SVGAGI. Trimming took off 0 bases at V and 3 bases at J, with 6 bases between the two ends. CDR3 in DNA: TGTGCCAGCAGTTACTCGACCGGTGGAAACACCATATATTTT. It encodes CASSYSTGGNTIYF.

The chain links TRBV7-2 to TRBJ2-7; 12 bases align to TRBD2. V was clipped by 4 bases and J by 7 bases; unmatched bases: 8. Germline V gene sequence: CDR1 SGHTA, CDR2 FQGNSA. This CDR3 region has 15 residues. CDR3 sequence (DNA): TGTGCCAGCAGCTGGACTAGCGGGGTACGAGGGGAGCAGTACTTC. It encodes CASSWTSGVRGEQYF. Drawing the rest from reference TRBV7-2 and TRBJ2-7, the complete variable domain is GAGVSQSPSNKVTEKGKDVELRCDPISGHTALYWYRQSLGQGLEFLIYFQGNSAPDKSGLPSDRFSAERTGGSVSTLTIQRTQQEDSAVYLCASSWTSGVRGEQYFGPGTRLTVT.

The chain links TRBV4-3 to TRBJ2-7; 10 bases map to TRBD2. V lost 4 bases, J lost 6 bases, and 15 bases stayed unmatched. The CDR3 is 17 amino acids. CDR1 and CDR2 from the germline V gene are LGHNA and YSLEER. The CDR3 nucleotides read TGCGCCAGCAGCCCCCACAGAGCGACTAGCGGGTGGAGCGAGCAGTACTTC. As protein: CASSPHRATSGWSEQYF.

CDR3 DNA: TGTGCCAGCAGTTTTTCACCGGGACAGGGAGATCAGCCCCAGCATTTT. This sequence encodes CASSFSPGQGDQPQHF. The V and J genes are TRBV12-3 or TRBV12-4 and TRBJ1-5; 9 bases line up with TRBD1. Unmatched junction bases numbered 8, after V lost 3 bases and J lost 5 bases. The CDR3 consists of 16 residues.

This clonotype was recorded a few times. The CDR3 coding sequence is TGCGCCAGCAGCCCGGGAAACAGGATCACAGATACGCAGTATTTT. This encodes CASSPGNRITDTQYF. J is TRBJ2-3 and V is TRBV5-1; D may be TRBD1 or TRBD2 (5 bases each). The germline gives CDR1 SGHRS, CDR2 YFSETQ. V lost 4 bases, J lost 2 bases, and 14 bases lay in between. This CDR3 contains 15 residues.

The rearrangement links TRBV7-9 to TRBJ2-7; possible D gene TRBD2, 5 bases. V lost 6 bases and J 5 bases, leaving 11 bases between the germline ends. From germline, CDR1 is SEHNR and CDR2 FQNEAQ (reference sequence). The CDR3 extends over 12 amino acids. The DNA of the CDR3 is TGTGCCAGCAGGTTAAGTAGCGACGAGCAGTACTTC. It yields the protein CASRLSSDEQYF.

This clonotype has a single count. The rearrangement links TRBV6-2 or TRBV6-3 to TRBJ2-7, with D maybe TRBD2 (6 bases). Trimming took 6 bases from V and 1 from J, leaving 13 bases between them. Germline values: CDR1 MNHEY, CDR2 SVGEGT. CDR3 length: 14 amino acids. The CDR3 DNA is TGTGCCAGCAGCGGAATTGGGGGGTCCTACGAGCAGTACGTC. Its protein product is CASSGIGGSYEQYV.

This clonotype was seen a few times. The rearrangement links TRBV5-1 to TRBJ2-6; D perhaps matches TRBD1 (6 bases). The CDR3 extends over 16 amino acids. The V gene lost 6 bases and the J gene lost 2 bases, with 15 bases spanning the gap. Germline-derived CDR1 and CDR2 are SGHRS and YFSETQ. CDR3 amino acids: CASTQTGGAGANVLTF. The CDR3 DNA sequence: TGCGCCAGCACCCAGACAGGAGGTGCTGGGGCCAACGTCCTGACTTTC.

This clonotype came up a few times. The chain links TRBV27 to TRBJ2-5, with TRBD2 matching 7 bases. J was trimmed by 5 bases and V by 3 bases; bases with no gene match: 18. Germline CDR1 MNHEY, CDR2 SMNVEV (reference sequence). There are 18 residues in the CDR3. The CDR3 DNA sequence: TGTGCCAGCAGTTTGGGCCCCAGGGTGGCGGGGGTTCGGGAGACCCAGTACTTC. Encoded protein: CASSLGPRVAGVRETQYF.

This clonotype was observed a handful of times. For the CDR3, the DNA is TGCGCCAGCAGCCAAGCTCGGGCCTTCCCCAATGAGCAGTTCTTC. Translation gives CASSQARAFPNEQFF. The V call is TRBV4-1, the J call TRBJ2-1; no reliable D call. V lost 1 base and J 6 bases, leaving 13 bases between the germline ends. This CDR3 is 15 amino acids long. The V gene's germline CDR1 is MGHRA and CDR2 YSYEKL.

This clonotype was counted at least ten times. J is TRBJ2-5 and V is TRBV20-1; possibly TRBD1 or TRBD2 for D (5 bases each). There are 12 residues in the CDR3. V shed 6 bases and J shed 5 bases, with 13 bases lying between them. CDR1 and CDR2 (germline): DFQATT, SNEGSKA (reference sequence). CDR3 residues: CSAQRDRETQYF. As DNA, the CDR3 is TGCAGTGCCCAGAGGGACCGCGAGACCCAGTACTTC.

The V gene is TRBV7-2, the J gene TRBJ2-2; 7 bases match TRBD1. V was clipped by 5 bases and J by 5 bases; unmatched bases: 11. The germline CDR1 and CDR2 sequences are SGHTA and FQGNSA. The CDR3 extends over 16 amino acids. The CDR3 here is CASSARQGSSTGELFF. In DNA, the CDR3 is TGTGCCAGCAGCGCGCGACAGGGAAGTTCAACCGGGGAGCTGTTTTTT. The whole variable domain, remainder taken from reference TRBV7-2 and TRBJ2-2, is GAGVSQSPSNKVTEKGKDVELRCDPISGHTALYWYRQSLGQGLEFLIYFQGNSAPDKSGLPSDRFSAERTGGSVSTLTIQRTQQEDSAVYLCASSARQGSSTGELFFGEGSRLTVL.

This clonotype has just a few counts. V and J are TRBV7-8 and TRBJ1-1; possible D gene TRBD1, 5 bases. Per the germline V gene, CDR1 is SGHVS and CDR2 is FQNEAQ. Trimming took 9 bases from V and 0 from J, leaving 14 bases between them. The CDR3 loop spans 14 amino acids. Written as DNA, the CDR3 is TGTGCCAGTGAGACGGGGGTCCTGAACACTGAAGCTTTCTTT. Translation: CASETGVLNTEAFF.

The V call is TRBV6-5, the J call TRBJ2-5; a possible D gene is TRBD1 (6 bases). This CDR3 is built from 14 residues. V gave up 6 bases and J gave up 4 bases, with 15 bases separating them. Germline CDR1 reads MNHEY; CDR2 reads SVGAGI. The CDR3 bases are TGTGCCAGCAGCCGGGACACCTCCCGAGAGACCCAGTACTTC. Translated, it gives CASSRDTSRETQYF.

The chain combines TRBV10-3 with TRBJ1-3; possibly TRBD1 for D (6 bases). CDR1 is ENHRY, CDR2 SYGVKD, per germline. The CDR3 is made up of 16 amino acids. V was clipped by 4 bases and J by 0 bases, with 13 bases between them. CDR3 bases: TGTGCCATCAGTGGCCAACAGGGTAGCTCTGGAAACACCATATATTTT. It codes for CAISGQQGSSGNTIYF.